The next 7 T cell receptor beta chains were all read from a single sample in a study of beta chain features in type 1 diabetes. The isolated RNA, all of it, was reverse transcribed, so expressed TCRB transcripts were what got sequenced. The table came from immunoSEQ multiplex PCR; TCRdb's copy has only in-frame clones and leaves some out. Of about 360,000 clones detected, approximately 12% appear once; the ten largest clones hold 0.015% to 0.02%. Sample: naive CD4+ T cells from blood. Receptors originate from a man aged 18 to 29 in good health.

This clone was observed a few times. The CDR3 here is CASSEQGANTGELFF. The CDR3 coding sequence is TGTGCCAGCAGTGAACAGGGGGCGAACACCGGGGAGCTGTTTTTT. V gene TRBV2 combines with J gene TRBJ2-2; 7 nucleotides agree with TRBD1. CDR3 length equals 15 residues. Germline V CDR1 and CDR2: SNHLY, FYNNEI. The trim removed 2 bases at V and 0 bases at J, leaving 0 bases unmatched.

The rearrangement uses TRBV9 and TRBJ2-1; TRBD2 might be the D (6 bases). There are 13 residues in the CDR3. V was clipped by 3 bases and J by 7 bases, with 11 bases between them. Germline V gene lookup returns CDR1 SGDLS and CDR2 YYNGEE. Written as DNA, the CDR3 is TGTGCCAGCAGCGCGGGACTTCTAAATGAGCAGTTCTTC. Protein sequence: CASSAGLLNEQFF.

This clone was counted between two and nine times. This chain links TRBV30 with TRBJ1-4, with 10 bases lining up with TRBD1. The V and J ends lost 4 bases and 5 bases, in that order; junction bases with no gene match: 4. Germline assignment: CDR1 GTSNPN and CDR2 SVGIG (reference sequence). This CDR3 has 14 residues. The CDR3 spells CAWNPGQGNEKLFF. For the CDR3, the DNA is TGTGCCTGGAACCCGGGACAGGGGAATGAAAAACTGTTTTTT.

A note on this clone: The same CDR3 can be traced to other DNA sequences in this sample. The chain has TRBV29-1 and TRBJ1-1; TRBD1 aligns across 8 bases. Unmatched junction bases numbered 3, after V lost 6 bases and J lost 0 bases. The CDR3 loop spans 13 amino acids. Germline V gene data show CDR1 as SQVTM and CDR2 as ANQGSEA. This CDR3 reads CSVRTGLNTEAFF. DNA of the CDR3: TGCAGCGTCCGGACAGGGCTGAACACTGAAGCTTTCTTT.

This clone has a handful of counts. Other DNA sequences in the sample encode the same CDR3. The rearrangement links TRBV7-9 to TRBJ2-5, with D perhaps matching TRBD1 (5 bases). The CDR3 is 12 residues long. Trimming took off 4 bases at V and 4 bases at J, with 7 bases between the two ends. CDR1 and CDR2 from the germline V gene are SEHNR and FQNEAQ (reference sequence). CDR3 DNA sequence: TGTGCCAGCAGCTCGCAGGGAGAGACCCAGTACTTC. Encoded protein: CASSSQGETQYF.

In its sample, this clone was seen a few times. The genes are TRBV18 and TRBJ2-7, with TRBD2 as a possible D gene (7 bases). Germline CDR1 reads KGHSH; CDR2 reads LQKENI. The V end was cut by 0 bases, the J end by 0 bases, with 9 bases between. The CDR3 spans 15 residues. The CDR3 sequence is CASSPPGGPSYEQYF. DNA of the CDR3: TGTGCCAGCTCACCACCGGGGGGGCCCTCCTACGAGCAGTACTTC. Looking up the rest from reference TRBV18 and TRBJ2-7 gives the full variable domain: NAGVMQNPRHLVRRRGQEARLRCSPMKGHSHVYWYRQLPEEGLKFMVYLQKENIIDESGMPKERFSAEFPKEGPSILRIQQVVRGDSAAYFCASSPPGGPSYEQYFGPGTRLTVT.

This clone was detected only a few times. The chain joins TRBV7-9 to TRBJ1-1, with TRBD1 identical over 10 bases. Losses at the gene ends were 6 bases for V and 2 bases for J; bases not matched to a gene: 9. The germline CDR1 and CDR2 sequences are SEHNR and FQNEAQ (reference sequence). The CDR3 totals 16 residues. The chain's CDR3 is CASRSGTGVLNTEAFF. CDR3 DNA: TGTGCCAGCAGGTCCGGGACAGGGGTACTAAACACTGAAGCTTTCTTT. Complete variable domain (other parts from reference TRBV7-9 and TRBJ1-1): DTGVSQNPRHKITKRGQNVTFRCDPISEHNRLYWYRQTLGQGPEFLTYFQNEAQLEKSRLLSDRFSAERPKGSFSTLEIQRTEQGDSAMYLCASRSGTGVLNTEAFFGQGTRLTVV.